This TCR beta chain derives from a study of blood T cells in healthy people across ages. General observations from the study: Long-lived donors exceeded aged donors in naive CD4+ cells and diversity.

Per-sample yields of isolated PBMCs were at least 6 million. A minimum of 5 micrograms of total RNA was extracted per sample. As concerns this clonotype: Antigen: not known.

A second PCR of 7 to 11 cycles used a sample-barcoded 5' primer and a J-beta primer mix. Tags on each cDNA molecule came from a template-switch adaptor with 12 random nucleotides. TCRdb reprocessed the 5' RACE reads via MiXCR and lists one record per CDR3 protein. The sample shows 650,000 to 700,000 distinct CDR3 sequences, roughly 32% of them seen only once. The germline V gene encodes CDR1 SGHRS and CDR2 YFSETQ. The V end was cut by 4 bases, the J end by 7 bases, with 21 bases between. The CDR3 has 15 amino acids. The V gene is TRBV5-1, the J gene TRBJ2-7; tentatively, D is TRBD1 or TRBD2 (5 bases each). The specimen was blood. The origin of this receptor is a woman at least 80 years old in good health. The CDR3 sequence: CASSLGGPHPGEQYF. CDR3 nucleotide sequence: TGCGCCAGCAGCCTCGGAGGTCCACACCCAGGGGAGCAGTACTTC.